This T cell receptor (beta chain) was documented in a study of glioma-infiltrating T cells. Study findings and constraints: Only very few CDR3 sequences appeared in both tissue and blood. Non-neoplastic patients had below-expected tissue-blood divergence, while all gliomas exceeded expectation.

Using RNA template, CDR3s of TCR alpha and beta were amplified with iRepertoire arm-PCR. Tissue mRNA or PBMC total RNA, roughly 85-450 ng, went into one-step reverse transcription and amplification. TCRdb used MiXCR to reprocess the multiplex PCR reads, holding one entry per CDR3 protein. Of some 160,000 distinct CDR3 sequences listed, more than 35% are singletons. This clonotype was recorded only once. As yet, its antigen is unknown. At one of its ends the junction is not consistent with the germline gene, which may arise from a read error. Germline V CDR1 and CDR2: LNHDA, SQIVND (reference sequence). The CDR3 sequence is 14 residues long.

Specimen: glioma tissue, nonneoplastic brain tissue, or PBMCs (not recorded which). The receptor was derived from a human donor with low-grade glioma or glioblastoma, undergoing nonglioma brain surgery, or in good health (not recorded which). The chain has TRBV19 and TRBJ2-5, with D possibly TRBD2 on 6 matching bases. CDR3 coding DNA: TGTGCCAGTAGTACCAGACTAGAGGAAGAGACCAAGTACTTC. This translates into CASSTRLEEETKYF.